The 11 T cell receptor beta chains presented below share a single source sample, sequenced in a study of cytomegalovirus exposure and HLA in healthy donors listed by TCRdb under 2017. Libraries were prepared through the immunoSEQ multiplex PCR assay. The multiplex PCR relied on a mix of 60 forward primers for TCR Vbeta segments and 13 reverse primers for TCR Jbeta segments. TCRdb carries this immuneACCESS record with in-frame sequences only. Its versions omit some clonotypes, under half of them owing to an unresolved V gene in the studies checked, with the rest unexplained. Within this sample are more than 150,000 clones, with roughly nine tenths of them counted one time only. Of the sample, roughly 0.24% is held by the ten largest clones. The specimen sequenced was PBMCs. Every receptor here comes from a girl under three years old in good health and CMV-seronegative.

The V gene is TRBV5-1, the J gene TRBJ2-5; D perhaps matches TRBD2 (6 bases). The V end was cut by 7 bases, the J end by 5 bases, with 27 bases between. Germline V lookup: CDR1 SGHRS, CDR2 YFSETQ. The CDR3 totals 17 residues. In DNA, the CDR3 is TGCGCCAGCCGAGTCCGCCTTGTAGCCGGGAGAATCGAGACCCAGTACTTC. It specifies CASRVRLVAGRIETQYF.

V usage is TRBV6-4 and J usage is TRBJ1-1, with D possibly being TRBD1 (5 bases). V lost 11 bases, J lost 1 base, and 14 bases lay in between. CDR1 and CDR2 from the germline V gene are MRHNA and SNTAGT. The CDR3 loop spans 13 amino acids. The CDR3 loop reads CAGPGGSNTEAFF. CDR3 sequence (DNA): TGTGCCGGTCCGGGGGGGTCGAACACTGAAGCTTTCTTT.

J is TRBJ2-3 and V is TRBV4-3; 13 bases are shared with TRBD2. The CDR3 consists of 16 residues. Trimming at V came to 3 bases and at J to 3 bases, leaving 3 bases not matched to a gene. Germline-derived CDR1 and CDR2 are LGHNA and YSLEER. The CDR3 is CASSQVGLAGTDTQYF. CDR3 DNA: TGCGCCAGCAGCCAGGTGGGACTAGCGGGGACAGATACGCAGTATTTT.

J is TRBJ2-5 and V is TRBV4-1, with 10 bases fitting TRBD2. V lost 4 bases and J lost 5; bases outside the gene matches: 19. The CDR3 sequence is 19 residues long. Germline assignment: CDR1 MGHRA and CDR2 YSYEKL. The CDR3 nucleotides read TGCGCCAGCAGCCTAAGAGGGGTAGCGGGGGGATCCCGGGGGGAGACCCAGTACTTC. Its protein product is CASSLRGVAGGSRGETQYF.

The sample holds one count of this clone. As DNA, the CDR3 is TGTGCCAGTAGTACGGACAGGGGGCCTGGAAACACCATATATTTT. The encoded protein is CASSTDRGPGNTIYF. The rearrangement uses TRBV19 and TRBJ1-3; 11 bases are a match to TRBD1. V gave up 4 bases and J gave up 2 bases; unmatched junction bases: 1. The CDR3 consists of 15 residues. Germline-derived CDR1 and CDR2 are LNHDA and SQIVND (reference sequence).

V and J are TRBV7-6 and TRBJ2-3; D not resolved. The CDR3 loop spans 16 amino acids. Trimming left V 5 bases short and J 3 bases short, with 18 bases between. Looked up from germline, CDR1 is SGHVS and CDR2 is FNYEAQ. Here the CDR3 DNA reads TGTGCCAGCAGCCCCCGGTCGAAACGAGGTACAGATACGCAGTATTTT. Translating gives CASSPRSKRGTDTQYF.

Comments on this clone: Other DNA sequences in the same sample also yield this CDR3. The chain employs TRBV6-1 and TRBJ1-2; D may be TRBD1 (5 bases). Germline CDR1 reads MNHNS; CDR2 reads SASEGT. The CDR3 has 14 amino acids. The V end lost 0 bases, the J end lost 5 bases, and 10 bases lay between the germline ends. Here the CDR3 reads CASSEAGEGYGYTF. The CDR3 bases are TGTGCCAGCAGTGAAGCAGGGGAGGGGTATGGCTACACCTTC.

The chain recombines TRBV9 with TRBJ2-1, with 7 bases lining up with TRBD2. This CDR3 has 14 amino acids. V trimming: 4 bases; J trimming: 10 bases; junction bases outside the gene matches: 11. CDR1 is SGDLS, CDR2 YYNGEE, per germline. CDR3 region: CASSPRGSGVEQFF. CDR3 DNA: TGTGCCAGCAGCCCGCGGGGGTCGGGAGTAGAGCAGTTCTTC.

V usage is TRBV6-4 and J usage is TRBJ1-5; no clear D. Germline CDR1 MRHNA, CDR2 SNTAGT. This CDR3 is 12 amino acids long. The germline V and J ends were trimmed by 8 bases and 4 bases, with 9 bases remaining between them. The DNA of the CDR3 is TGTGCCAGCGCCAACTCGAATCAGCCCCAGCATTTT. It yields the protein CASANSNQPQHF.

The chain recombines TRBV2 with TRBJ2-7; TRBD1 matches 10 bases. From germline, CDR1 is SNHLY and CDR2 FYNNEI. The CDR3 runs to 14 residues. Trimming removed 7 bases from V and 4 bases from J; junction bases left unmatched: 7. CDR3 in DNA: TGTGCCAGCAAGTCCGGGACAGGGGAGTACGAGCAGTACTTC. As protein: CASKSGTGEYEQYF.

The chain joins TRBV9 to TRBJ2-1, with D tentatively TRBD2 (6 bases). The V end lost 0 bases, the J end lost 8 bases, and 15 bases lay between the germline ends. Germline-derived CDR1 and CDR2 are SGDLS and YYNGEE. The CDR3 is 15 residues long. The CDR3 here is CASSVVAGPRDEQFF. The CDR3 DNA follows: TGTGCCAGCAGCGTAGTTGCGGGGCCTCGGGATGAGCAGTTCTTC. Looking up the rest from reference TRBV9 and TRBJ2-1 gives the full variable domain: DSGVTQTPKHLITATGQRVTLRCSPRSGDLSVYWYQQSLDQGLQFLIQYYNGEERAKGNILERFSAQQFPDLHSELNLSSLELGDSALYFCASSVVAGPRDEQFFGPGTRLTVL.